These 16 T cell receptor beta chains came from one sample sequenced in a study of blood T cell repertoires in COVID-19. Profiled with immunoSEQ multiplex PCR; TCRdb holds only in-frame clones, not every one. The sample shows fewer than 300,000 clones, roughly 92% of them seen only once. Sequences were obtained from peripheral blood. These receptors all stem from a woman aged 25 to 39 with COVID-19, enrolled during active disease.

The chain recombines TRBV7-9 with TRBJ2-5, with 11 bases fitting TRBD2. Germline V gene data show CDR1 as SEHNR and CDR2 as FQNEAQ (reference sequence). CDR3 length: 14 amino acids. Trimming removed 5 bases from V and 2 bases from J; junction bases left unmatched: 1. CDR3 DNA: TGTGCCAGCAGCCGACTAGCGGGGCAAGAGACCCAGTACTTC. Translated, it gives CASSRLAGQETQYF.

For the CDR3, the DNA is TGTGCCAGCAGTTTTGCCGGGACAAGTTCACCTAGCACAGATACGCAGTATTTT. Translated, it gives CASSFAGTSSPSTDTQYF. The chain employs TRBV28 and TRBJ2-3; TRBD1 is a possible D gene (6 bases). Trimming took off 3 bases at V and 0 bases at J, with 19 bases between the two ends. Germline-derived CDR1 and CDR2 are MDHEN and SYDVKM. The CDR3 runs 18 residues. The whole variable domain, filled in from reference TRBV28 and TRBJ2-3, reads DVKVTQSSRYLVKRTGEKVFLECVQDMDHENMFWYRQDPGLGLRLIYFSYDVKMKEKGDIPEGYSVSREKKERFSLILESASTNQTSMYLCASSFAGTSSPSTDTQYFGPGTRLTVL.

This clone has more than one count but fewer than ten. The J gene is TRBJ2-6, the V gene TRBV13; TRBD2 matches 12 bases. There are 18 residues in the CDR3. The germline CDR1 and CDR2 sequences are PRHDT and FYEKMQ (reference sequence). Trimming cost V 3 bases and J 0 bases; bases outside gene matches: 3. CDR3 nucleotides: TGTGCCAGCAGCTTTGGACTAGCGGGGCTCTCTGGGGCCAACGTCCTGACTTTC. Its translation is CASSFGLAGLSGANVLTF.

J is TRBJ1-4 and V is TRBV30; no clear D. Germline V gene lookup returns CDR1 GTSNPN and CDR2 SVGIG (reference sequence). Between the trimmed V and J ends, which lost 1 base and 7 bases, there was a span of 16 bases. This CDR3 contains 15 residues. For the CDR3, the DNA is TGTGCCTGGAGTGCAAGAGGTTCTGCGGGTGAAAAACTGTTTTTT. This sequence encodes CAWSARGSAGEKLFF.

The CDR3 here is CAWAGGGGWNEQFF. CDR3 nucleotide sequence: TGTGCCTGGGCTGGGGGTGGGGGGTGGAATGAGCAGTTCTTC. The chain couples TRBV30 to TRBJ2-1; tentatively, D is TRBD2 (6 bases). Per the germline V gene, CDR1 is GTSNPN and CDR2 is SVGIG (reference sequence). V gave up 5 bases and J gave up 7 bases, with 18 bases separating them. The CDR3 totals 14 residues.

J is TRBJ2-1 and V is TRBV27, with 13 bases lining up with TRBD2. J was trimmed by 7 bases and V by 6 bases; bases with no gene match: 9. Germline V gene data show CDR1 as MNHEY and CDR2 as SMNVEV (reference sequence). CDR3 length: 16 amino acids. The CDR3 is CASRLAGLAGVNEQFF. The CDR3 DNA reads TGTGCCAGCAGACTGGCCGGACTAGCGGGAGTTAATGAGCAGTTCTTC.

V is TRBV7-6 and J is TRBJ2-7, with D maybe TRBD1 (6 bases). Germline V gene lookup returns CDR1 SGHVS and CDR2 FNYEAQ. The CDR3 totals 14 residues. Trimming removed 2 bases at V and 4 bases at J, with 12 bases between. In DNA, the CDR3 is TGTGCCAGCAGCTTATTGGGCAGGGGATACGAGCAGTACTTC. This encodes CASSLLGRGYEQYF.

In its sample, this clone was seen once. The V call is TRBV7-6, the J call TRBJ2-1; D possibly corresponds to TRBD2 (6 bases). Germline CDR1 and CDR2: SGHVS and FNYEAQ. The CDR3 runs 13 residues. V was pared by 4 bases and J by 4 bases, with 8 bases between. The CDR3 loop is CASSSGAYNEQFF. In nucleotides, the CDR3 is TGTGCCAGCAGCTCGGGAGCTTACAATGAGCAGTTCTTC.

The CDR3 protein is CASSLTPGTRPYTEAFF. The DNA for the CDR3 is TGTGCCAGCAGTTTAACCCCAGGAACCAGGCCGTACACTGAAGCTTTCTTT. The chain links TRBV27 to TRBJ1-1; D uncertain. Germline-derived CDR1 and CDR2 are MNHEY and SMNVEV (reference sequence). V lost 2 bases to trimming and J lost 3 bases, with 19 bases between them. The CDR3 is made up of 17 amino acids.

The gene calls are TRBV30 and TRBJ2-7, with unresolved D. Deletions cut 0 bases from V and 2 bases from J, with 11 bases between. Germline assignment: CDR1 GTSNPN and CDR2 SVGIG (reference sequence). CDR3 size: 14 residues. The CDR3 region is CAWSVRSETYEQYF. CDR3 nucleotide sequence: TGTGCCTGGAGTGTACGTTCGGAGACCTACGAGCAGTACTTC.

The J gene is TRBJ2-2, the V gene TRBV3-1 (or the pseudogene TRBV3-2), with TRBD1 matching over 7 bases. Losses at the gene ends were 6 bases for V and 6 bases for J; bases not matched to a gene: 4. CDR1 and CDR2 (germline): LGHDT, YNNKEL (reference sequence). The CDR3 is 13 residues long. The CDR3 region has the DNA TGTGCCAGCAGGAGGCAGGGGGCCGGGGAGCTGTTTTTT. As protein: CASRRQGAGELFF.

V gene TRBV30 combines with J gene TRBJ1-6; D is uncertain. Germline CDR1 and CDR2: GTSNPN and SVGIG (reference sequence). CDR3 length: 14 residues. The germline V and J ends were trimmed by 5 bases and 1 base, with 9 bases remaining between them. The CDR3: CAWGWASYNSPLHF. The CDR3 nucleotides read TGTGCCTGGGGGTGGGCATCCTATAATTCACCCCTCCACTTT.

V gene TRBV18 combines with J gene TRBJ1-2; D possibly corresponds to TRBD1 (6 bases). The CDR3 contains 15 residues. Germline V gene data show CDR1 as KGHSH and CDR2 as LQKENI. V was cut by 6 bases and J by 2 bases, with 16 bases left in between. The CDR3 coding sequence is TGTGCCAGCTCTACGGGACAAATTATCAACTATGGCTACACCTTC. Translated, it gives CASSTGQIINYGYTF. The full variable domain, completed using reference TRBV18 and TRBJ1-2, is NAGVMQNPRHLVRRRGQEARLRCSPMKGHSHVYWYRQLPEEGLKFMVYLQKENIIDESGMPKERFSAEFPKEGPSILRIQQVVRGDSAAYFCASSTGQIINYGYTFGSGTRLTVV.

The chain links TRBV6-5 to TRBJ2-1; 9 positions match TRBD2. The CDR3 consists of 15 residues. CDR1 MNHEY and CDR2 SVGAGI come from the germline V gene. With V trimmed by 6 bases and J by 4 bases, 7 bases remained unmatched. The CDR3 loop reads CASSLSGSGYNEQFF. The CDR3 DNA reads TGTGCCAGCAGCCTTAGCGGGAGTGGGTACAATGAGCAGTTCTTC.

A note on this clone: A junction end diverges from the germline sequence, so it may reflect a read error. The rearrangement joins TRBV6-6 to TRBJ2-7; TRBD1 aligns across 7 bases. The CDR3 runs to 12 residues. In germline, CDR1 is MNHNY, CDR2 SVGAGI (reference sequence). In DNA, the CDR3 is TGTGCCAGCAGTTACGCCGGGACAGCCCTTTTGTTC. Translated, it gives CASSYAGTALLF.

DNA of the CDR3: TGTGCCAGCAGCTCTCCTAGCGGGAGTCTGGCCGAGCAGTACTTC. This codes for CASSSPSGSLAEQYF. This chain uses TRBV7-2 with TRBJ2-7; 10 bases align to TRBD2. Trimming removed 4 bases from V and 6 bases from J; junction bases left unmatched: 9. Germline CDR1 reads SGHTA; CDR2 reads FQGNSA. The CDR3 spans 15 residues.